The 5 T cell receptor beta chains below all came from one sample that was sequenced in a study of T cell changes during pregnancy in multiple sclerosis. Some clones are missing from TCRdb's copy, which holds only in-frame ones; the method was immunoSEQ multiplex PCR. The sample includes about 28,000 clones, about 92% of them seen just once. The specimen was peripheral blood, collected in the first trimester of pregnancy. The receptors shown here come from a female donor in good health, enrolled as a control in a pregnancy study.

The chain uses TRBV27 and TRBJ2-5, with TRBD2 matching 11 bases. CDR1 is MNHEY and CDR2 is SMNVEV in the germline V gene (reference sequence). V gave up 4 bases and J gave up 4 bases; unmatched junction bases: 5. CDR3 length equals 15 residues. The CDR3 loop reads CASSSGTSGRETQYF. The CDR3 DNA follows: TGTGCCAGCAGTTCAGGGACTAGCGGTAGAGAGACCCAGTACTTC.

The rearrangement links TRBV6-1 to TRBJ1-5; D not resolved. Germline V lookup: CDR1 MNHNS, CDR2 SASEGT. V was cut by 2 bases and J by 0 bases, with 11 bases left in between. The CDR3 runs 16 residues. The CDR3 DNA follows: TGTGCCAGCAGTGAACCCCCAGGAAATAGCAATCAGCCCCAGCATTTT. Translating it yields CASSEPPGNSNQPQHF.

The V and J genes are TRBV19 and TRBJ2-1, with 8 bases that match TRBD2. Trimming took 0 bases from V and 3 from J; bases not matched to a gene: 4. Germline V gene lookup returns CDR1 LNHDA and CDR2 SQIVND (reference sequence). There are 16 residues in the CDR3. The CDR3 coding sequence is TGTGCCAGTAGTATAGATGGTAGCGGGGTCTACAATGAGCAGTTCTTC. Residues: CASSIDGSGVYNEQFF.

The chain carries TRBV5-4 and TRBJ2-5; 9 nucleotides line up with TRBD2. Germline-derived CDR1 and CDR2 are SGHNT and YYREEE (reference sequence). CDR3 length equals 16 residues. V shed 0 bases, J shed 1 base, and the junction held 4 bases outside the gene matches. Here the CDR3 DNA reads TGTGCCAGCAGCTTGGGACTAGCGGCACTCCAAGAGACCCAGTACTTC. Encoded protein: CASSLGLAALQETQYF.

The chain links TRBV4-1 to TRBJ1-4; D uncertain. The CDR3 consists of 15 residues. V lost 1 base and J lost 3, with 9 bases in between. CDR1 is MGHRA, CDR2 YSYEKL, per germline. The CDR3 sequence is CASSQAGVANEKLFF. The CDR3 DNA follows: TGCGCCAGCAGCCAAGCCGGGGTGGCTAATGAAAAACTGTTTTTT.